These 8 T cell receptor beta chains were all obtained from the same sample, sequenced in a study of CXCR3-negative and CXCR3-positive naive CD8 T cells. Findings and limits, study-wide: CXCR3-negative naive cells had less hydrophobic TRB CDR3s than did CXCR3-positive naive cells.

TRB cDNA was prepared as libraries by UMI-labeled 5' RACE. TCRdb re-called the 5' RACE reads, yielding one record per CDR3 amino acid sequence without DNA. The sample is made up of 90,000 to 150,000 distinct CDR3 sequences, and the top ten hold approximately 0.38% of it. These receptors' targets are unknown. The sample taken for sequencing was naive CXCR3+ CD8+ T cells from blood. The subset is: CD45RO-CCR7+CD27+CD95- naive CD8+ T cells expressing CXCR3 (TNR3+). All receptors come from a human donor in good health. Some clones in this sample may be carry-over from other donors' samples.

The rearrangement uses TRBV29-1 and TRBJ2-2. Germline assignment: CDR1 SQVTM and CDR2 ANQGSEA. CDR3 length equals 13 residues. The CDR3 protein is CSVVIRQSGELFF.

The chain has TRBV5-1 and TRBJ1-1. Germline assignment: CDR1 SGHRS and CDR2 YFSETQ. The CDR3 sequence is 15 residues long. This CDR3 reads CASSLVGDMNTEAFF.

The rearrangement uses TRBV5-1 and TRBJ2-1; checking the TCRdb D call of TRBD1 is not possible without DNA. The CDR3 spans 15 residues. Germline V gene data show CDR1 as SGHRS and CDR2 as YFSETQ. This chain's CDR3 is CASSLERGGYNEQFF.

This sequence joins TRBV20-1 and TRBJ1-1; TCRdb proposes TRBD1, but this gene call is untestable without DNA. CDR3 size: 14 residues. The germline gives CDR1 DFQATT, CDR2 SNEGSKA (reference sequence). The CDR3: CSARDVDPGTEAFF.

The chain combines TRBV28 with TRBJ2-5; TCRdb proposes TRBD2, but this gene call is untestable without DNA. The germline CDR1 and CDR2 sequences are MDHEN and SYDVKM. The CDR3 is 18 amino acids. The CDR3 here is CASSLTGLAGVYQETQYF.

The V call is TRBV12-3 or TRBV12-4, the J call TRBJ1-6; TCRdb lists TRBD1, though no DNA is available to test this call. This CDR3 is 17 amino acids long. The CDR3: CASSTTGSSSYNSPLHF.

This chain links TRBV5-1 with TRBJ2-7. CDR3 length: 16 residues. Germline CDR1 reads SGHRS; CDR2 reads YFSETQ. CDR3 region: CASSLDPGDISYEQYF.

The rearrangement uses TRBV19 and TRBJ2-7; TCRdb returns TRBD1, unconfirmable since there is no DNA. Germline CDR1 and CDR2: LNHDA and SQIVND (reference sequence). The CDR3 sequence is 16 residues long. The CDR3 spells CASSIGTGQIGYEQYF.